This T cell receptor beta chain was sequenced during a study of Ad26.COV2.S vaccination and SARS-CoV-2 variants (dated by TCRdb to about 2021). With regard to the full study: Donors in the vaccine arm were drawn from COV1001, a multicentre, randomized, double-blind, placebo-controlled phase I-IIa trial testing Ad26.COV2.S in healthy adults. Trial participants were randomized into five groups of five, in which low-dose or high-dose Ad26.COV2.S was given once or twice, or placebo was given on both occasions. A total of roughly 30 samples were included in the TCR-sequenced set, comprising 19 Ad26.COV2.S vaccine recipients, 5 placebo recipients and 8 SARS-CoV-2 convalescent individuals. TCRbeta repertoire sequencing served as the tool for gauging how specific and how broad the SARS-CoV-2-reactive T cell receptors were following Ad26.COV2.S vaccination. Blinding of investigators to trial group allocation was maintained during experiments and outcome assessment. Ad26.COV2.S was administered intramuscularly at a dose of 5x10^10 or 1x10^11 viral particles, either as one shot or as two shots given 56 days apart.

Broader findings and caveats from the paper: Spike-specific TCR breadth was higher in Ad26.COV2.S recipients than in placebo recipients (P = 0.0014). It was noted by the authors that total T cell responses may have been underestimated by the TCR breadth and depth analyses. Comparing responses between vaccine doses or regimens was not something the study was powered to do. After vaccination, substantial breadth of spike-specific CD8+ and CD4+ T cell responses was reported. Vaccine and placebo recipients had similar non-spike TCR breadth, a finding consistent with the vaccine containing only spike.

The intended sense of this specimen's treatment or condition label: 15 to 20 received Ad26.COV2.S at low or high dose, single or two shots; a few received placebo; per-sample allocation not given. Repertoires of vaccine and placebo recipients were sequenced from samples taken on day 63 after the first injection. Cohort 1b enrolled around 23 adults aged 18-55 years at a single site in Boston, USA, between 29 July and 7 August 2020. Ad26.COV2.S consisted of a replication-incompetent adenovirus type 26 vector by which a prefusion-stabilized SARS-CoV-2 spike protein from the original Wuhan strain was expressed. The germline V gene sets CDR1 to SGDLS and CDR2 to YYNGEE. Trimming takes 4 bases off V and 0 bases off J; junction bases not matched to a gene: 12. The CDR3, cysteine through phenylalanine, is 19 amino acids long. Left in the record is the CDR3 DNA by itself, 57 bases read in frame from the first base.

TCRbeta CDR3 regions were sequenced with the immunoSEQ Assay. After extraction, genomic DNA underwent amplification by bias-controlled multiplex PCR, followed by high-throughput sequencing. Regarding the original processing steps: To quantify the absolute abundance of every unique TCRbeta CDR3 region, sequences were collapsed and filtered. Usable DNA was measured by amplifying reference genes present in all nucleated cells, and TCRbeta template counts were normalized to that usable DNA to estimate T cell fraction. Repertoire TCRs were annotated as SARS-CoV-2-specific when V gene, CDR3 amino acid sequence and J gene were exactly matched to a known reactive TCR set. The reference SARS-CoV-2 TCR set was derived from MIRA and filtered for enrichment in COVID-19-positive ImmuneCODE repertoires, a step that removed public or cross-reactive TCRs. Drawing on the MIRA antigens, annotated TCRs were analysed further at the level of specific ORF or position within ORF. Breadth was defined as annotated unique rearrangements over total unique productive rearrangements; depth was the summed frequency of those rearrangements. Two-sided Wilcoxon rank-sum tests were used to compare TCR breadth between groups. In its TCRdb copy, this immuneACCESS table keeps in-frame sequences only and misses some clones. Where compared with another copy, unresolved V genes explain less than half of these, and the others have no known cause. The V and J calls and clone size are taken from that table; D and trimming were inferred from the DNA. The sample table records hundreds of thousands of clones; about 90% of these occur just once. Clones ranked in the top ten supply about 1.5% of the sample.

With respect to this clone: There is no known antigen for this receptor. No qualities accompany the bases; no much larger clone lies one base away.

Sequenced here: peripheral blood, sampled in a trial of Ad26.COV2.S vaccine versus placebo. This sequence was found in a person between 18 and 65 years old who received the Ad26.COV2.S COVID-19 vaccine or a placebo. The chain is made from TRBV9 and TRBJ2-6, with 8 bases matching TRBD1. The DNA sequence is TGTGCCAGCAGCTTCCTCCCTCCAGGGGGCCTCTCTGGGGCCAACGTCCTGACTTTC. The translation is CASSFLPPGGLSGANVLTF.